These 27 T cell receptor beta chains came from one sample sequenced in a study of blood T cell repertoires in COVID-19. The method was immunoSEQ multiplex PCR; TCRdb's version includes in-frame clones alone and lacks a portion of them. Counted here are 200,000 to 300,000 clones, around four fifths occurring once; the ten biggest clones make up about 1.9%. Sequencing was done on a sample of peripheral blood. The receptors were gathered from a man under 40 who had recovered from COVID-19.

This clone was detected once. The rearrangement uses TRBV5-1 and TRBJ1-3; 8 bases align to TRBD1. After removal of 3 bases from V and 0 bases from J, the junction contained 5 bases not matched to a gene. Germline loops: CDR1 SGHRS, CDR2 YFSETQ. The length of the CDR3 is 16 residues. The CDR3 DNA is TGCGCCAGCAGCTCTGGGACAGGCGTCTCTGGAAACACCATATATTTT. Protein: CASSSGTGVSGNTIYF.

The chain couples TRBV28 to TRBJ2-2; a weak D match, TRBD2 (7 bases). Germline CDR1 reads MDHEN; CDR2 reads SYDVKM. V lost 7 bases and J lost 8, with 17 bases in between. The CDR3 loop spans 14 amino acids. CDR3 DNA: TGTGCCAGCACCCTGGGGACTACAGGGGGGGAGCTGTTTTTT. It is translated as CASTLGTTGGELFF. The variable domain in full, with the rest retrieved from reference TRBV28 and TRBJ2-2, is DVKVTQSSRYLVKRTGEKVFLECVQDMDHENMFWYRQDPGLGLRLIYFSYDVKMKEKGDIPEGYSVSREKKERFSLILESASTNQTSMYLCASTLGTTGGELFFGEGSRLTVL.

The chain carries TRBV12-3 or TRBV12-4 and TRBJ2-7; TRBD1 agrees at 7 bases. The J segment lost 6 bases and the V segment lost 1 base, leaving 3 bases of the junction unmatched. This CDR3 has 13 residues. Written as DNA, the CDR3 is TGTGCCAGCAGTTTAGGACAGGGTACCGAGCAGTACGTC. It is translated as CASSLGQGTEQYV.

The chain carries TRBV29-1 and TRBJ1-1; maybe TRBD1 (5 bases). The CDR3 is made up of 11 amino acids. The V end was cut by 8 bases, the J end by 6 bases, with 13 bases between. Germline values: CDR1 SQVTM, CDR2 ANQGSEA. The CDR3 sequence: CSLGGVAEAFF. In nucleotides, the CDR3 is TGCAGCCTCGGAGGGGTGGCTGAAGCTTTCTTT.

This clone was recorded only once. V usage is TRBV7-2 and J usage is TRBJ2-2; D unresolved. Looked up from germline, CDR1 is SGHTA and CDR2 is FQGNSA. V was cut by 3 bases and J by 5 bases, with 10 bases left in between. The length of the CDR3 is 14 residues. The CDR3 DNA reads as TGTGCCAGCAGCTTGGCTCAGTATACCGGGGAGCTGTTTTTT. Its translation is CASSLAQYTGELFF.

The gene calls are TRBV19 and TRBJ1-5, with D perhaps matching TRBD1 (6 bases). The germline V gene encodes CDR1 LNHDA and CDR2 SQIVND (reference sequence). V was shortened by 4 bases and J by 5 bases, with 9 bases between the two germline ends. This CDR3 comprises 13 residues. DNA for the CDR3: TGTGCCAGTAGTAGGGGACACGATCAGCCCCAGCATTTT. This gives the protein CASSRGHDQPQHF.

The chain employs TRBV28 and TRBJ1-1; tentative D call: TRBD1 (6 bases). Germline CDR1 MDHEN, CDR2 SYDVKM. The CDR3 is 11 amino acids. Trimming cost V 6 bases and J 10 bases, with 12 bases left between them. The CDR3 sequence is CASSHTGRAFF. The CDR3 bases are TGTGCCAGCAGCCATACAGGGCGAGCTTTCTTT.

Written as DNA, the CDR3 is TGTGCCAGCAGCCAGGAGGACTGGCCAAAGCGGACTGAAGCTTTCTTT. This gives the protein CASSQEDWPKRTEAFF. The chain joins TRBV3-1 (or the pseudogene TRBV3-2) to TRBJ1-1; D not certain. Trimming took off 3 bases at V and 5 bases at J, with 19 bases between the two ends. The CDR3 is 16 residues long. Germline V lookup: CDR1 LGHDT, CDR2 YNNKEL (reference sequence).

The chain couples TRBV11-3 to TRBJ2-3, with 8 bases matching TRBD2. Germline assignment: CDR1 SGHNT and CDR2 YENEEA. The CDR3 has 15 residues. Trimming removed 5 bases from V and 2 bases from J; junction bases left unmatched: 6. CDR3 loop: CASSPGGGNTDTQYF. The CDR3 DNA sequence: TGTGCCAGCAGCCCAGGCGGGGGGAACACAGATACGCAGTATTTT. The full variable domain, in which reference TRBV11-3 and TRBJ2-3 provide the parts outside the CDR3, is EAGVVQSPRYKIIEKKQPVAFWCNPISGHNTLYWYLQNLGQGPELLIRYENEEAVDDSQLPKDRFSAERLKGVDSTLKIQPAELGDSAVYLCASSPGGGNTDTQYFGPGTRLTVL.

CDR3 nucleotides: TGTGCCAGCAGCTTAAGGGTCCAGCGGGGGGCCAAAAACATTCAGTACTTC. It codes for CASSLRVQRGAKNIQYF. This chain links TRBV7-8 with TRBJ2-4; 8 positions agree with TRBD2. Trimming at V came to 2 bases and at J to 1 base, leaving 7 bases not matched to a gene. The CDR3 has 17 amino acids. In germline, CDR1 is SGHVS, CDR2 FQNEAQ.

V gene TRBV9 combines with J gene TRBJ2-4; 7 bases map to TRBD2. Looked up from germline, CDR1 is SGDLS and CDR2 is YYNGEE. This CDR3 spans 17 amino acids. The junction had 7 bases not matched to a gene; V was cut back by 0 bases and J by 1 base. This CDR3 reads CASSVDPGEGAKNIQYF. CDR3 DNA sequence: TGTGCCAGCAGCGTAGACCCCGGGGAGGGGGCCAAAAACATTCAGTACTTC.

The rearrangement joins TRBV19 to TRBJ1-2; 8 bases map to TRBD1. Trimming at V came to 5 bases and at J to 7 bases, leaving 9 bases not matched to a gene. The CDR3 is 14 amino acids. Germline V CDR1 and CDR2: LNHDA, SQIVND (reference sequence). The CDR3 DNA is TGTGCCAGTAGTCGCCGGGACAGGTTCCCTGGCTACACCTTC. Amino acid sequence: CASSRRDRFPGYTF.

The chain employs TRBV11-2 and TRBJ2-1; TRBD2 matches at 7 bases. V was clipped by 7 bases and J by 8 bases; unmatched bases: 11. This CDR3 contains 14 residues. Germline loops: CDR1 SGHAT, CDR2 FQNNGV. Here the CDR3 reads CASTRMGGGDEQFF. The DNA for the CDR3 is TGTGCCAGCACCAGGATGGGGGGAGGGGATGAGCAGTTCTTC.

With respect to this clone: The sample has other DNA sequences that encode this CDR3 too. The chain employs TRBV5-1 and TRBJ2-3; a possible D gene is TRBD2 (5 bases). V was trimmed by 0 bases and J by 2 bases, leaving 7 bases between them. The CDR3 has 14 residues. Germline lookup yields CDR1 SGHRS and CDR2 YFSETQ. The CDR3 sequence: CASSLGGDTDTQYF. CDR3 sequence (DNA): TGCGCCAGCAGCTTGGGGGGAGACACAGATACGCAGTATTTT. The entire variable domain, with the rest obtained from reference TRBV5-1 and TRBJ2-3, is as follows: KAGVTQTPRYLIKTRGQQVTLSCSPISGHRSVSWYQQTPGQGLQFLFEYFSETQRNKGNFPGRFSGRQFSNSRSEMNVSTLELGDSALYLCASSLGGDTDTQYFGPGTRLTVL.

This clone occurred a few times. The chain has TRBV19 and TRBJ1-6; D gene uncertain. CDR1 LNHDA and CDR2 SQIVND come from the germline V gene (reference sequence). CDR3 length equals 14 residues. The V gene lost 7 bases and the J gene lost 10 bases, with 17 bases spanning the gap. The chain's CDR3 is CASNLNREGSPLHF. CDR3 DNA: TGTGCCAGTAACCTAAACAGAGAAGGCTCACCCCTCCACTTT. The full variable domain, its missing parts supplied by reference TRBV19 and TRBJ1-6, is DGGITQSPKYLFRKEGQNVTLSCEQNLNHDAMYWYRQDPGQGLRLIYYSQIVNDFQKGDIAEGYSVSREKKESFPLTVTSAQKNPTAFYLCASNLNREGSPLHFGNGTRLTVT.

The table lists this clone with a count of one. This rearrangement joins TRBV27 to TRBJ2-5; perhaps TRBD1 as D (5 bases). This CDR3 contains 15 residues. Germline values: CDR1 MNHEY, CDR2 SMNVEV (reference sequence). V was shortened by 5 bases and J by 5 bases, with 18 bases between the two germline ends. CDR3 sequence: CASSLRHPPGETQYF. CDR3 coding DNA: TGTGCCAGCAGTCTAAGACACCCCCCAGGGGAGACCCAGTACTTC.

The table lists this clone with a count of one. The V call is TRBV7-2, the J call TRBJ2-3; the match to TRBD2 covers 9 bases. V was pared by 3 bases and J by 4 bases, with 8 bases of the junction left unmatched. Germline CDR1 SGHTA, CDR2 FQGNSA. The CDR3 runs 16 residues. The DNA for the CDR3 is TGTGCCAGCAGCTTGGGCGGGGGGGAGTACTCAGATACGCAGTATTTT. Amino acid sequence: CASSLGGGEYSDTQYF. Based on the CDR3 plus reference TRBV7-2 and TRBJ2-3, the full variable domain is GAGVSQSPSNKVTEKGKDVELRCDPISGHTALYWYRQSLGQGLEFLIYFQGNSAPDKSGLPSDRFSAERTGGSVSTLTIQRTQQEDSAVYLCASSLGGGEYSDTQYFGPGTRLTVL.

This clone was recorded many times. Other nucleotide sequences in the sample specify the same CDR3. The chain has TRBV4-1 and TRBJ2-2, with 8 bases fitting TRBD2. The V segment lost 1 base and the J segment 5 bases; nucleotides outside the gene matches: 3. Germline V gene sequence: CDR1 MGHRA, CDR2 YSYEKL. The CDR3 spans 15 residues. CDR3 DNA: TGCGCCAGCAGCCAAGCGGGGGGGCGAACCGGGGAGCTGTTTTTT. This codes for CASSQAGGRTGELFF.

This clone was seen a few times. The rearrangement joins TRBV4-1 to TRBJ1-1; D not resolved. This CDR3 has 18 amino acids. V lost 1 base, J lost 3 bases, and 21 bases lay in between. Germline values: CDR1 MGHRA, CDR2 YSYEKL. The CDR3 bases are TGCGCCAGCAGCCAAGGCCCCCTGGGGAGAAGGTTGGACACTGAAGCTTTCTTT. It translates to CASSQGPLGRRLDTEAFF.

This sequence joins TRBV3-1 (or the pseudogene TRBV3-2) and TRBJ1-3; TRBD1 is a possible D gene (5 bases). CDR1 and CDR2 from the germline V gene are LGHDT and YNNKEL (reference sequence). V gave up 1 base and J gave up 5 bases, with 12 bases separating them. The CDR3 length is 15 residues. CDR3 region: CASSQGGTGRNTIYF. CDR3 nucleotide sequence: TGTGCCAGCAGCCAAGGCGGGACGGGGAGAAACACCATATATTTT.

The CDR3 sequence: CASSLVVLTSAGNSPLHF. CDR3 coding DNA: TGCGCCAGCAGCTTGGTGGTCCTCACCTCAGCGGGGAATTCACCCCTCCACTTT. The rearrangement joins TRBV5-1 to TRBJ1-6; D remains ambiguous. Trimming pared 0 bases from V and 7 bases from J, leaving 20 bases between. This CDR3 comprises 18 residues. Per germline, CDR1 SGHRS and CDR2 YFSETQ. Based on the CDR3 plus reference TRBV5-1 and TRBJ1-6, the full variable domain is KAGVTQTPRYLIKTRGQQVTLSCSPISGHRSVSWYQQTPGQGLQFLFEYFSETQRNKGNFPGRFSGRQFSNSRSEMNVSTLELGDSALYLCASSLVVLTSAGNSPLHFGNGTRLTVT.

The CDR3 DNA sequence: TGTGCCAGTAGCACAGTACAGGGGATCAATTCACCCCTCCACTTT. Its translation: CASSTVQGINSPLHF. The J gene is TRBJ1-6, the V gene TRBV19, with 7 bases aligning to TRBD1. V lost 6 bases, J lost 7 bases, and 9 bases stayed unmatched. CDR1 is LNHDA and CDR2 is SQIVND in the germline V gene (reference sequence). CDR3 length equals 15 residues.

V gene TRBV13 combines with J gene TRBJ1-1, with a weak D call TRBD1 (6 bases). Germline V gives CDR1 PRHDT, CDR2 FYEKMQ (reference sequence). The CDR3 length is 13 residues. The V end was cut by 5 bases, the J end by 5 bases, with 12 bases between. CDR3 region: CASSRRGWTEAFF. CDR3 nucleotides: TGTGCCAGCAGCCGCAGGGGATGGACTGAAGCTTTCTTT.

This clone was found once. The chain employs TRBV6-5 and TRBJ1-1; D is perhaps TRBD1 (6 bases). V lost 2 bases, J lost 5 bases, and 12 bases lay in between. Per the germline V gene, CDR1 is MNHEY and CDR2 is SVGAGI. This CDR3 has 14 residues. The DNA of the CDR3 is TGTGCCAGCAGTTACACCCACAGGGAAACTGAAGCTTTCTTT. As protein: CASSYTHRETEAFF.

As for this clone: Additional DNA sequences in this sample encode the identical CDR3. The rearrangement joins TRBV7-9 to TRBJ2-5, with D unresolved. The germline gives CDR1 SEHNR, CDR2 FQNEAQ (reference sequence). Trimming left V 5 bases short and J 5 bases short, with 9 bases between. The CDR3 is 12 residues long. CDR3 region: CASSLIGETQYF. CDR3 nucleotides: TGTGCCAGCAGCCTTATCGGGGAGACCCAGTACTTC.

This clone has a handful of counts. The V and J genes are TRBV7-8 and TRBJ2-7; tentatively, D is TRBD2 (6 bases). V was shortened by 5 bases and J by 0 bases, with 41 bases between the two germline ends. Germline CDR1 SGHVS, CDR2 FQNEAQ. The CDR3 is made up of 24 amino acids. The CDR3 DNA is TGTGCCAGCAGCCCCACCCCCCCCTTTGGTTGTGGCAGTCATTGGCGGGGAAGCTCCTACGAGCAGTACGTC. It is translated as CASSPTPPFGCGSHWRGSSYEQYV.

This rearrangement joins TRBV6-4 to TRBJ2-1; 7 nucleotides line up with TRBD2. The germline gives CDR1 MRHNA, CDR2 SNTAGT. J was trimmed by 5 bases and V by 3 bases; bases with no gene match: 4. This CDR3 is 14 amino acids long. The DNA of the CDR3 is TGTGCCAGCAGTGATGGACTAGAGAACAATGAGCAGTTCTTC. Protein sequence: CASSDGLENNEQFF.